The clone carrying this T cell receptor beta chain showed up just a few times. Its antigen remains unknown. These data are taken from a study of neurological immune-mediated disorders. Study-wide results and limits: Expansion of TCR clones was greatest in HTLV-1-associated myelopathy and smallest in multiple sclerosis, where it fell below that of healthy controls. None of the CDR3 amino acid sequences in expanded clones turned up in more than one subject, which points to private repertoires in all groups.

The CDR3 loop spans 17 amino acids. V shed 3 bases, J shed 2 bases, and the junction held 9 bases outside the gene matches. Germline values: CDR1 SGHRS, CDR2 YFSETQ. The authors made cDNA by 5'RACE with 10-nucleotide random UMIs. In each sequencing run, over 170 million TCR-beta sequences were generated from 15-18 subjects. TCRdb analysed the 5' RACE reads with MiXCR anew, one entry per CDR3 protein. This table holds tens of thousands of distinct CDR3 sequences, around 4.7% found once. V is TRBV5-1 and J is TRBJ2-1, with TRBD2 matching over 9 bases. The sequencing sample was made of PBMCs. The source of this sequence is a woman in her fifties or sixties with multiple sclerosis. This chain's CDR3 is CASSYNLAGVTYNEQFF. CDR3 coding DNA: TGCGCCAGCAGCTATAATTTAGCGGGGGTTACCTACAATGAGCAGTTCTTC.